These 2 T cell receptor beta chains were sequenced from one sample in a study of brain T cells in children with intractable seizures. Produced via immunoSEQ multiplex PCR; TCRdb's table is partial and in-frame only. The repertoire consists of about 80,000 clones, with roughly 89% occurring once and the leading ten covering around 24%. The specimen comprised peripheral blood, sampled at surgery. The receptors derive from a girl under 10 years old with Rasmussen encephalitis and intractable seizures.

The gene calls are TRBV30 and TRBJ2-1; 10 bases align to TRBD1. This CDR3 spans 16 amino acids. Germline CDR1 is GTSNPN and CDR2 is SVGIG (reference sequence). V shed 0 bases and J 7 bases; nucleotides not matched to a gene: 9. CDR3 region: CAWSVRSGTGANEQFF. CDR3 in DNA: TGTGCCTGGAGTGTACGTTCCGGGACAGGGGCTAATGAGCAGTTCTTC. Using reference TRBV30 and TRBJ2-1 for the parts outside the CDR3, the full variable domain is SQTIHQWPATLVQPVGSPLSLECTVEGTSNPNLYWYRQAAGRGLQLLFYSVGIGQISSEVPQNLSASRPQDRQFILSSKKLLLSDSGFYLCAWSVRSGTGANEQFFGPGTRLTVL.

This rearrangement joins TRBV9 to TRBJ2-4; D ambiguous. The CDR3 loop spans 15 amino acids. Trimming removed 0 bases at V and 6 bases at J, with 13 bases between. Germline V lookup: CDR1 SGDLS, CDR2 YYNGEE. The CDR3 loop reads CASSVDVAGGNIQYF. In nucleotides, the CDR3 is TGTGCCAGCAGCGTAGATGTGGCAGGCGGAAACATTCAGTACTTC.